This paragraph covers one TCR beta chain sequence. Using immunoSEQ multiplex PCR, the repertoire was profiled, and TCRdb retains in-frame clones only, with some absent. This table has more than 250,000 clones, roughly 88% appearing once. The CDR3 runs to 15 residues. The V gene's germline CDR1 is KGHSH and CDR2 LQKENI. V trimming: 3 bases; J trimming: 4 bases; junction bases outside the gene matches: 9. The data derive from a study of blood T cell repertoires in COVID-19. The rearrangement links TRBV18 to TRBJ2-7; 7 nucleotides match TRBD1. This clonotype was sampled from a man aged 30-40 years who had recovered from COVID-19. The sequenced sample consisted of PBMCs or T cells enriched from blood (not recorded which). CDR3 in amino acids: CASSPGTAVTYEQYF. The CDR3 DNA is TGTGCCAGCTCACCCGGGACAGCGGTTACGTACGAGCAGTACTTC. Full variable domain (outside the CDR3, taken from reference TRBV18 and TRBJ2-7): NAGVMQNPRHLVRRRGQEARLRCSPMKGHSHVYWYRQLPEEGLKFMVYLQKENIIDESGMPKERFSAEFPKEGPSILRIQQVVRGDSAAYFCASSPGTAVTYEQYFGPGTRLTVT.